The 11 T cell receptor beta chains given below trace back to one sample, sequenced in a study of tumour-infiltrating T cells in Burkitt lymphoma. Clones were sequenced by immunoSEQ multiplex PCR, and TCRdb holds only the in-frame ones, with some missing. The sample lists a few thousand clones, 24% seen once, with about 25% in the top ten. The sequenced sample consisted of tumor tissue. These receptors were collected from a human donor with diffuse large B-cell lymphoma.

This clone has a handful of counts. The chain links TRBV6-4 to TRBJ2-5; no clear D. CDR1 is MRHNA, CDR2 SNTAGT, per germline. This CDR3 region has 13 residues. Trimming left V 6 bases short and J 5 bases short, with 13 bases between. The CDR3 reads CASSRMGGETQYF. CDR3 nucleotide sequence: TGTGCCAGCAGCCGGATGGGTGGCGAGACCCAGTACTTC.

This clone appeared a few times. The J gene is TRBJ2-7, the V gene TRBV5-1; D is uncertain. V was shortened by 4 bases and J by 6 bases, with 17 bases between the two germline ends. Per the germline V gene, CDR1 is SGHRS and CDR2 is YFSETQ. CDR3 size: 14 residues. CDR3 sequence reads: CASSNDLGVPEQYF. In DNA, the CDR3 is TGCGCCAGCAGCAACGACCTCGGAGTTCCCGAGCAGTACTTC.

This chain joins TRBV28 and TRBJ2-7, with TRBD1 identical over 8 bases. The germline V gene encodes CDR1 MDHEN and CDR2 SYDVKM. V lost 6 bases, J lost 4 bases, and 8 bases stayed unmatched. The length of the CDR3 is 14 residues. The CDR3 DNA reads TGTGCCAGCAGGCGAGGTACAGGGGGGTACGAGCAGTACTTC. This codes for CASRRGTGGYEQYF.

The chain links TRBV11-2 to TRBJ2-7; no definite D call. This CDR3 comprises 13 residues. Germline assignment: CDR1 SGHAT and CDR2 FQNNGV. V was shortened by 6 bases and J by 1 base, with 10 bases between the two germline ends. The CDR3 here is CASRLTGSYEQYF. The DNA of the CDR3 is TGTGCCAGCAGATTGACCGGGTCCTACGAGCAGTACTTC.

J is TRBJ1-1 and V is TRBV9; perhaps TRBD1 as D (5 bases). V dropped 3 bases and J dropped 1 base, with 13 bases sitting between them. Germline-derived CDR1 and CDR2 are SGDLS and YYNGEE. This CDR3 is built from 15 residues. The DNA of the CDR3 is TGTGCCAGCAGCGCCGGGGACGGAACGAACACTGAAGCTTTCTTT. Translating gives CASSAGDGTNTEAFF.

The rearrangement uses TRBV14 and TRBJ2-3; D call uncertain. Deletions cut 0 bases from V and 1 base from J, with 11 bases between. CDR3 length: 16 residues. The germline CDR1 and CDR2 sequences are SGHDN and FVKESK. Here the CDR3 DNA reads TGTGCCAGCAGCCAAGAGATCTCTACGCGCACAGATACGCAGTATTTT. It codes for CASSQEISTRTDTQYF.

This clone is categorized as medium-sized. The rearrangement links TRBV10-2 to TRBJ1-5; D is unclear. The V and J ends lost 1 base and 7 bases respectively, with 11 bases between them. CDR1 is WSHSY, CDR2 SAAADI, per germline. The CDR3 contains 14 residues. The chain's CDR3 is CASSEWSKAQPQHF. CDR3 DNA sequence: TGCGCCAGCAGTGAGTGGAGCAAGGCGCAGCCCCAGCATTTT.

This rearrangement joins TRBV4-2 to TRBJ2-5; D remains ambiguous. This CDR3 region has 13 residues. The germline V gene encodes CDR1 LGHNA and CDR2 YNFKEQ. Deletions cut 1 base from V and 5 bases from J, with 8 bases between. The CDR3 DNA reads as TGTGCCAGCAGCCAAGCGACTGGGGAGACCCAGTACTTC. It specifies CASSQATGETQYF.

V usage is TRBV28 and J usage is TRBJ2-1; 10 nucleotides match TRBD2. CDR1 and CDR2 (germline): MDHEN, SYDVKM. CDR3 size: 15 residues. Unmatched junction bases numbered 9, after V lost 3 bases and J lost 10 bases. CDR3 bases: TGTGCCAGCAGTTTTTCGCTAGCGGGAGTAAACGAGCAGTTCTTC. Translating gives CASSFSLAGVNEQFF.

In this sample, this clone turned up a few times. The V call is TRBV7-9, the J call TRBJ2-7; 10 nucleotides align to TRBD1. CDR3 length equals 15 residues. The V gene end was trimmed by 5 bases and the J gene end by 4 bases; junction bases not matched to a gene: 8. Germline V CDR1 and CDR2: SEHNR, FQNEAQ (reference sequence). CDR3 sequence reads: CASSRPGQGTYEQYF. The DNA for the CDR3 is TGTGCCAGCAGCCGACCGGGACAGGGGACATACGAGCAGTACTTC.

This clone has just a few counts. The chain links TRBV7-9 to TRBJ1-1; tentative D call: TRBD1 (6 bases). Per germline, CDR1 SEHNR and CDR2 FQNEAQ (reference sequence). CDR3 length: 15 residues. With 1 base removed from V and 2 bases from J, the gap between germline ends came to 11 bases. The CDR3 reads CASSLGARGNTEAFF. In DNA, the CDR3 is TGTGCCAGCAGCTTAGGGGCCAGGGGAAACACTGAAGCTTTCTTT.